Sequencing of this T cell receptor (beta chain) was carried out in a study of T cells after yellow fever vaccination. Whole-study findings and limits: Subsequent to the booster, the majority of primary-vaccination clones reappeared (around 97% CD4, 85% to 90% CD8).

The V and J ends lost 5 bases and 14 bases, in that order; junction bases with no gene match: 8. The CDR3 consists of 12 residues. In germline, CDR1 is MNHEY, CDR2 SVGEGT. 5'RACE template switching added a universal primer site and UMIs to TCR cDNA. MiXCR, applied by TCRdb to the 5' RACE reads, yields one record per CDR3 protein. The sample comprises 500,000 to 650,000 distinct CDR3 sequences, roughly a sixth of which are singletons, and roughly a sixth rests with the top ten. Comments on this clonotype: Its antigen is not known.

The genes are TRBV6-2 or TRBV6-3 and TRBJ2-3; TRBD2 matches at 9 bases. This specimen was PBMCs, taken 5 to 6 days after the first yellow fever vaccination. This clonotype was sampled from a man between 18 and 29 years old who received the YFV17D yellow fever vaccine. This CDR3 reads CASSAPGLAAYF. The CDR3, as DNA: TGTGCCAGCAGTGCCCCGGGACTAGCTGCGTATTTT.